This is a list of T cell receptor beta chains from one sample in a study of blood T cell repertoires in COVID-19. Sequencing used immunoSEQ multiplex PCR; TCRdb keeps in-frame clones, though not all of them. The sample has about 240,000 clones, about four fifths seen once; the top ten hold approximately 2%. Sequencing was carried out using peripheral blood. These receptor sequences come from a man younger than 40 who had recovered from COVID-19. Each CDR3 is given with its conserved first and last residue. The order of the fields is D gene, clone size, J gene, V gene, CDR3 protein, CDR3 DNA. A D gene is named only where the DNA matches it firmly. A row's size may be missing; if present it is once, few, many or a size class.

NA | NA | TRBJ2-2 | TRBV28 | CASSFRSGELFF | TGTGCCAGCAGTTTTCGTAGCGGGGAGCTGTTTTTT
NA | NA | TRBJ1-2 | TRBV27 | CAGSTRGFLGYTF | TGTGCCGGCTCTACCCGGGGATTTCTTGGCTACACCTTC
TRBD2 | NA | TRBJ2-3 | TRBV15 | CATSGGSGGRADTQYF | TGTGCCACCAGCGGGGGTAGCGGGGGACGGGCAGATACGCAGTATTTT
TRBD1 | NA | TRBJ1-5 | TRBV6-1 | CASSEVRGQPQHF | TGTGCCAGCAGTGAAGTCAGGGGGCAGCCCCAGCATTTT
NA | NA | TRBJ1-2 | TRBV12-5 | CASAPREANYGYTF | TGTGCTAGTGCCCCCAGGGAAGCTAACTATGGCTACACCTTC
TRBD1 | NA | TRBJ1-2 | TRBV5-4 | CASSLTGGDGYTF | TGTGCCAGCAGCCTTACAGGGGGCGATGGCTACACCTTC
NA | NA | TRBJ2-3 | TRBV5-5 | CASSTGNSDTDTQYF | TGTGCCAGCAGCACCGGGAATAGTGACACAGATACGCAGTATTTT
NA | few | TRBJ2-7 | TRBV3-1/TRBV3-2 | CASSEVGVNEQYF | TGTGCCAGCAGTGAGGTAGGGGTGAACGAGCAGTACTTC
TRBD1 | NA | TRBJ1-3 | TRBV5-1 | CASSRGTGSGNTIYF | TGCGCCAGCAGCCGCGGGACAGGGTCTGGAAACACCATATATTTT
TRBD1 | NA | TRBJ1-2 | TRBV2 | CASSEVLGQGSDGYTF | TGTGCCAGCAGTGAAGTCCTGGGACAGGGGAGCGATGGCTACACCTTC
TRBD1 | NA | TRBJ1-5 | TRBV19 | CASRKTGGLNQPQHF | TGTGCCAGTAGAAAAACAGGGGGCCTCAATCAGCCCCAGCATTTT
NA | NA | TRBJ1-6 | TRBV27 | CASSHPRVSPLHF | TGTGCCAGCAGCCACCCCCGGGTATCACCCCTCCACTTT
TRBD2 | NA | TRBJ2-1 | TRBV7-3 | CASSNSGGPQFF | TGTGCCAGCAGCAACAGCGGGGGCCCTCAGTTCTTC
NA | NA | TRBJ2-2 | TRBV21-1 | CASSTALGTVTNGELFF | TGTGCCAGCAGTACCGCCTTAGGGACAGTTACGAACGGGGAGCTGTTTTTT
TRBD1 | NA | TRBJ2-7 | TRBV18 | CASSTRTGTGEQYF | TGTGCCAGCTCAACCAGGACAGGGACTGGCGAGCAGTACTTC
TRBD1 | once | TRBJ2-3 | TRBV10-1 | CASSESDRGLAHTDTQYF | TGCGCCAGCAGTGAGTCTGACAGGGGGTTGGCTCACACAGATACGCAGTATTTT
NA | NA | TRBJ1-6 | TRBV7-2 | CASSLDAGISPLHF | TGTGCCAGCAGCTTAGATGCCGGGATTTCACCCCTCCACTTT
TRBD1 | NA | TRBJ1-1 | TRBV9 | CASSVEGTGRNTEAFF | TGTGCCAGCAGCGTAGAGGGGACAGGGAGAAACACTGAAGCTTTCTTT
TRBD2 | NA | TRBJ2-3 | TRBV5-5 | CASSLLSGGGTDTQYF | TGTGCCAGCAGCCTACTTAGCGGGGGTGGCACAGATACGCAGTATTTT
TRBD1 | NA | TRBJ1-1 | TRBV9 | CASGTGVNTEAFF | TGTGCCAGCGGTACAGGGGTGAACACTGAAGCTTTCTTT
TRBD1 | NA | TRBJ1-1 | TRBV14 | CASSSLSGTGNTEAFF | TGTGCCAGCAGCTCATTATCCGGGACAGGGAACACTGAAGCTTTCTTT
NA | once | TRBJ1-1 | TRBV6-5 | CASSYFQGNTEAFF | TGTGCCAGCAGTTACTTTCAGGGGAACACTGAAGCTTTCTTT
NA | NA | TRBJ1-1 | TRBV28 | CASSLYRQDPRRF | TGTGCCAGCAGTTTATACCGACAGGACCCTCGCCGGTTC
TRBD2 | NA | TRBJ2-7 | TRBV4-2 | CASSPRLAGDPYEQYF | TGTGCCAGCAGCCCGCGCTTAGCGGGGGACCCCTACGAGCAGTACTTC
TRBD2 | NA | TRBJ2-1 | TRBV5-1 | CASNQAGPTYNEQFF | TGCGCCAGCAACCAAGCGGGGCCAACCTACAATGAGCAGTTCTTC
TRBD1 | NA | TRBJ1-6 | TRBV4-1 | CASSFRTGSYNSPLHF | TGCGCCAGCAGCTTCCGGACAGGGTCGTATAATTCACCCCTCCACTTT
NA | once | TRBJ2-2 | TRBV4-1 | CASSLAPGYTGELFF | TGCGCCAGCAGCCTAGCCCCAGGGTACACCGGGGAGCTGTTTTTT